This T cell receptor beta chain derives from a study of patients and donors after allogeneic stem cell transplantation. This clonotype was seen more than once but under ten times. V was cut by 2 bases and J by 8 bases, with 7 bases left in between. This CDR3 comprises 13 residues. Germline loops: CDR1 LGHNA, CDR2 YNFKEQ. TCRdb re-derived calls from the RT-PCR reads in MiXCR, one entry per CDR3 protein. Here the sample spans a few hundred thousand distinct CDR3 sequences, about 38% being singletons. Sample: blood, either unsorted or a sorted T cell fraction (not recorded which). This sequence was found in a human donor who was either an allogeneic HSCT recipient or a stem cell or donor lymphocyte infusion donor (not recorded which). It is not recorded whose cells these are; they may come from a transplant donor. This chain links TRBV4-2 with TRBJ1-6; no firm D call. CDR3 region: CASSQQKDSPLHF. CDR3 DNA sequence: TGTGCCAGCAGCCAACAAAAGGATTCACCCCTCCACTTT.